Shown below are 3 T cell receptor beta chains from a single sample sequenced in a study of CD8+ T cells in alopecia areata. Treatment here: oral pan-JAK inhibitor, 5-10 mg twice daily. Reverse transcription of extracted RNA yielded cDNA, which provided the sequencing template. Sequenced by immunoSEQ multiplex PCR; TCRdb stores in-frame clones only, minus some. The table has about 100,000 clones, about 60% seen once. The starting material was CD8+ T cells sorted from blood, obtained at roughly week 55, from a patient treated with tofacitinib. These receptors originate from a human donor with alopecia areata.

This rearrangement joins TRBV19 to TRBJ1-2; D call uncertain. CDR1 is LNHDA and CDR2 is SQIVND in the germline V gene (reference sequence). V lost 5 bases and J 2 bases, leaving 9 bases between the germline ends. The CDR3 covers 13 residues. CDR3 residues: CASSWKGNYGYTF. The DNA of the CDR3 is TGTGCCAGTAGTTGGAAGGGAAACTATGGCTACACCTTC.

The chain combines TRBV29-1 with TRBJ2-7; D unresolved. Germline lookup yields CDR1 SQVTM and CDR2 ANQGSEA. Trimming took off 4 bases at V and 4 bases at J, with 14 bases between the two ends. The CDR3 is 13 amino acids. This chain's CDR3 is CSVAFGREYEQYF. Written as DNA, the CDR3 is TGCAGCGTTGCATTCGGCAGAGAATACGAGCAGTACTTC.

The table lists this clone with a few counts. The chain is built from TRBV25-1 and TRBJ1-2; 7 bases are a match to TRBD1. The CDR3 sequence is 15 residues long. Trimming at V came to 2 bases and at J to 4 bases, leaving 7 bases not matched to a gene. CDR1 and CDR2 from the germline V gene are MGHDK and SYGVNS. In DNA form, the CDR3 reads TGTGCCAGCAGTGAAAGAGGACAGGACCTCTATGGCTACACCTTC. Translated: CASSERGQDLYGYTF.